These 27 T cell receptor beta chains were all obtained from the same sample, sequenced in a study of T cell responses to AZD1222 COVID-19 vaccine (dated by TCRdb to the early 2020s). The time point label, read with the paper, signifies: baseline before first vaccination. Preparation of the library involved the immunoSEQ multiplex PCR assay. Drawn from immuneACCESS, this table holds only the in-frame rearrangements with V and J called that TCRdb kept. Clones are partly lost; checked studies trace under half to an unresolved V gene and leave the rest unexplained. The sample table shows over 150,000 clones, and about 88% are seen once. Around 3.2% of the sample comes from the top ten. Specimen: peripheral blood, collected on day 0 of AZD1222 vaccination. The receptors come from an adult in good health.

This chain links TRBV7-9 with TRBJ1-2; maybe TRBD1 (5 bases). This CDR3 region has 15 residues. Between the trimmed V and J ends, which lost 1 base and 7 bases, there was a span of 16 bases. Per germline, CDR1 SEHNR and CDR2 FQNEAQ (reference sequence). CDR3 region: CASSLVGQGDRGYTF. Written as DNA, the CDR3 is TGTGCCAGCAGCTTAGTCGGTCAGGGTGATCGTGGCTACACCTTC.

This chain connects TRBV9 to TRBJ2-1; D is unclear. V was cut by 0 bases and J by 2 bases, with 12 bases left in between. The length of the CDR3 is 16 residues. Per germline, CDR1 SGDLS and CDR2 YYNGEE. The CDR3 nucleotides read TGTGCCAGCAGCGTAGACTCTGGGTATGCCTACAATGAGCAGTTCTTC. Its protein is CASSVDSGYAYNEQFF.

This clone was seen only a few times. The genes are TRBV19 and TRBJ1-2; D ambiguous. Looked up from germline, CDR1 is LNHDA and CDR2 is SQIVND (reference sequence). This CDR3 is 15 amino acids long. Deletions cut 9 bases from V and 7 bases from J, with 24 bases between. The DNA for the CDR3 is TGTGCCAGCTCAGAGGGCAGTATTGGGGAAAGTGGCTACACCTTC. Amino acid sequence: CASSEGSIGESGYTF.

The V and J genes are TRBV19 and TRBJ2-1, with 7 bases matching TRBD1. Looked up from germline, CDR1 is LNHDA and CDR2 is SQIVND (reference sequence). The J segment lost 4 bases and the V segment lost 6 bases, leaving 6 bases of the junction unmatched. The CDR3 runs to 14 residues. The CDR3 sequence is CASSTGQTYNEQFF. CDR3 in DNA: TGTGCCAGTAGCACGGGACAGACATACAATGAGCAGTTCTTC. The entire variable domain, with the rest obtained from reference TRBV19 and TRBJ2-1, is as follows: DGGITQSPKYLFRKEGQNVTLSCEQNLNHDAMYWYRQDPGQGLRLIYYSQIVNDFQKGDIAEGYSVSREKKESFPLTVTSAQKNPTAFYLCASSTGQTYNEQFFGPGTRLTVL.

The genes are TRBV5-1 and TRBJ2-4; 14 bases are shared with TRBD2. The CDR3 extends over 16 amino acids. V was pared by 4 bases and J by 5 bases, with 5 bases of the junction left unmatched. In germline, CDR1 is SGHRS, CDR2 YFSETQ. In DNA, the CDR3 is TGCGCCAGCAGCATCGGGACTAGCGGGGGCCAAAACATTCAGTACTTC. Translating gives CASSIGTSGGQNIQYF.

This clone showed up just a few times. The chain recombines TRBV5-1 with TRBJ1-1; no clear D gene. The germline V gene has CDR1 SGHRS and CDR2 YFSETQ. Trimming stripped 2 bases from V and 4 bases from J, with 12 bases between. The CDR3 has 14 residues. The DNA of the CDR3 is TGCGCCAGCAGCTTAGGCAGCCCGGGCACTGAAGCTTTCTTT. Translation gives CASSLGSPGTEAFF.

The chain employs TRBV7-9 and TRBJ2-1; weak D call: TRBD2 (6 bases). Germline V gene lookup returns CDR1 SEHNR and CDR2 FQNEAQ (reference sequence). Trimming took 5 bases from V and 6 from J, leaving 17 bases between them. The CDR3 extends over 15 amino acids. CDR3 sequence: CASSQPGTPSNEQFF. DNA for the CDR3: TGTGCCAGCAGCCAACCCGGGACTCCCTCCAATGAGCAGTTCTTC.

This chain connects TRBV11-2 to TRBJ1-1, with unresolved D. From germline, CDR1 is SGHAT and CDR2 FQNNGV. Trimming left V 1 base short and J 11 bases short, with 11 bases between. The CDR3 has 12 amino acids. CDR3 coding DNA: TGTGCCAGCAGCTTAGGTATCGAGGGCGCTTTCTTT. Its translation is CASSLGIEGAFF.

This chain uses TRBV5-1 with TRBJ1-4, with 9 bases fitting TRBD1. Trimming removed 0 bases from V and 5 bases from J; junction bases left unmatched: 8. CDR1 and CDR2 (germline): SGHRS, YFSETQ. The CDR3 is 17 amino acids. CDR3 residues: CASSLGPFGTGNEKLFF. CDR3 sequence (DNA): TGCGCCAGCAGCTTGGGGCCCTTTGGGACAGGGAATGAAAAACTGTTTTTT.

The genes are TRBV5-5 and TRBJ1-5, with a weak D call TRBD1 (5 bases). The V end was cut by 0 bases, the J end by 3 bases, with 10 bases between. The CDR3 sequence is 15 residues long. CDR1 and CDR2 (germline): SGHKS, YYEKEE (reference sequence). The chain's CDR3 is CASSLEGATNQPQHF. CDR3 sequence (DNA): TGTGCCAGCAGCTTGGAAGGGGCTACCAATCAGCCCCAGCATTTT.

The V and J genes are TRBV6-5 and TRBJ1-3, with a weak D call TRBD1 (5 bases). With 5 bases removed from V and 0 bases from J, the gap between germline ends came to 8 bases. This CDR3 comprises 14 residues. Germline V gene lookup returns CDR1 MNHEY and CDR2 SVGAGI. CDR3 bases: TGTGCCAGCAGTCCCGGGGGCTCTGGAAACACCATATATTTT. It yields the protein CASSPGGSGNTIYF.

V is TRBV3-1 (or the pseudogene TRBV3-2) and J is TRBJ1-1; D is possibly TRBD1 (5 bases). Trimming removed 5 bases at V and 2 bases at J, with 9 bases between. The CDR3 loop spans 13 amino acids. Germline V CDR1 and CDR2: LGHDT, YNNKEL (reference sequence). This chain's CDR3 is CASSGTDNTEAFF. CDR3 coding DNA: TGTGCCAGCAGCGGGACGGATAACACTGAAGCTTTCTTT.

This clone has only one observation. The J gene is TRBJ1-1, the V gene TRBV15; no clear D gene. Germline CDR1 and CDR2: LNHNV and YYDKDF (reference sequence). The ends were cut back, 6 bases at V and 2 bases at J, with 13 bases in the middle. This CDR3 spans 14 amino acids. In DNA form, the CDR3 reads TGTGCCACCAGACCCCGCGGGCTAAACACTGAAGCTTTCTTT. This encodes CATRPRGLNTEAFF.

This rearrangement joins TRBV5-1 to TRBJ1-1, with TRBD1 as a possible D gene (6 bases). V gave up 1 base and J gave up 2 bases, with 12 bases separating them. This CDR3 has 15 amino acids. Germline CDR1 and CDR2: SGHRS and YFSETQ. The CDR3 nucleotides read TGCGCCAGCAGCTTGATCCCAGGGGATAACACTGAAGCTTTCTTT. Translation gives CASSLIPGDNTEAFF.

CDR3 region: CASSYSIRGEQYF. The CDR3 nucleotides are TGTGCCAGCAGTTACTCGATTCGGGGTGAGCAGTACTTC. The V and J genes are TRBV6-2 or TRBV6-3 and TRBJ2-7; the D gene is possibly TRBD2 (5 bases). Germline V gene lookup returns CDR1 MNHEY and CDR2 SVGEGT. The CDR3 is 13 residues long. V was trimmed by 0 bases and J by 7 bases, leaving 10 bases between them.

This sequence joins TRBV5-1 and TRBJ1-4, with D hard to call. The V gene's germline CDR1 is SGHRS and CDR2 YFSETQ. The CDR3 spans 13 residues. The V and J ends lost 0 bases and 5 bases respectively, with 5 bases between them. This CDR3 is CASSLVQNEKLFF. The CDR3 region has the DNA TGCGCCAGCAGCTTGGTTCAGAATGAAAAACTGTTTTTT.

This clone was found once. This chain links TRBV6-2 or TRBV6-3 with TRBJ1-1, with D uncertain. V shed 5 bases and J shed 3 bases, with 10 bases lying between them. The germline V gene encodes CDR1 MNHEY and CDR2 SVGEGT. CDR3 size: 13 residues. The CDR3 spells CASSRVMDTEAFF. CDR3 coding DNA: TGTGCCAGCAGTAGGGTGATGGACACTGAAGCTTTCTTT.

The chain joins TRBV4-3 to TRBJ2-2; a possible D gene is TRBD1 (5 bases). V shed 2 bases and J shed 0 bases, with 13 bases lying between them. The CDR3 totals 17 residues. Germline lookup yields CDR1 LGHNA and CDR2 YSLEER. The CDR3 loop reads CASSQSPGPANTGELFF. The CDR3 DNA reads TGCGCCAGCAGCCAAAGCCCAGGGCCGGCGAACACCGGGGAGCTGTTTTTT.

This clone has a single count. The chain is built from TRBV7-8 and TRBJ2-1; 7 bases map to TRBD2. Germline V lookup: CDR1 SGHVS, CDR2 FQNEAQ. This CDR3 has 14 amino acids. V trimming: 2 bases; J trimming: 9 bases; junction bases outside the gene matches: 7. The CDR3 spells CASSLMGTTSEQFF. In DNA, the CDR3 is TGTGCCAGCAGCTTAATGGGGACTACAAGTGAGCAGTTCTTC.

In its sample, this clone was seen a few times. This chain links TRBV7-9 with TRBJ2-7, with 9 nucleotides matching TRBD2. Germline loops: CDR1 SEHNR, CDR2 FQNEAQ (reference sequence). V was clipped by 4 bases and J by 3 bases; unmatched bases: 10. This CDR3 has 16 amino acids. CDR3 nucleotide sequence: TGTGCCAGCAGCTCAGAAATAGCGGGGGACCTCTACGAGCAGTACTTC. Translated, it gives CASSSEIAGDLYEQYF.

J is TRBJ1-5 and V is TRBV7-2; tentative D call: TRBD1 (5 bases). The CDR3 spans 14 residues. Deletions cut 2 bases from V and 3 bases from J, with 8 bases between. Germline V gene lookup returns CDR1 SGHTA and CDR2 FQGNSA. The CDR3 spells CASSLSGANQPQHF. The CDR3, as DNA: TGTGCCAGCAGCTTATCCGGGGCCAATCAGCCCCAGCATTTT. The variable domain in full, completed from reference TRBV7-2 and TRBJ1-5, reads GAGVSQSPSNKVTEKGKDVELRCDPISGHTALYWYRQSLGQGLEFLIYFQGNSAPDKSGLPSDRFSAERTGGSVSTLTIQRTQQEDSAVYLCASSLSGANQPQHFGDGTRLSIL.

The chain carries TRBV11-1 and TRBJ2-7; 10 nucleotides align to TRBD1. This CDR3 has 16 amino acids. In germline, CDR1 is SGHAT, CDR2 FQDESV (reference sequence). V was pared by 5 bases and J by 7 bases, with 14 bases of the junction left unmatched. CDR3 protein: CASSVLSGTGAKEQYF. CDR3 sequence (DNA): TGTGCCAGCAGCGTGCTTTCCGGGACAGGGGCTAAAGAGCAGTACTTC.

This clone was recorded only once. The gene calls are TRBV27 and TRBJ1-1, with D possibly TRBD1 on 5 matching bases. Germline lookup yields CDR1 MNHEY and CDR2 SMNVEV (reference sequence). The CDR3 length is 15 residues. Trimming left V 2 bases short and J 1 base short, with 11 bases between. The CDR3 reads CASSLRPQGNTEAFF. CDR3 coding DNA: TGTGCCAGCAGTTTACGCCCCCAGGGGAACACTGAAGCTTTCTTT.

The genes are TRBV11-2 and TRBJ2-5; unclear D gene. V lost 2 bases to trimming and J lost 5 bases, with 15 bases between them. There are 15 residues in the CDR3. Germline assignment: CDR1 SGHAT and CDR2 FQNNGV. In nucleotides, the CDR3 is TGTGCCAGCAGCTTAACTCGGGCAGGAATGGAGACCCAGTACTTC. Translated: CASSLTRAGMETQYF.

The rearrangement joins TRBV7-3 to TRBJ2-7, with 13 bases aligning to TRBD2. There are 15 residues in the CDR3. Germline V gene data show CDR1 as SGHTA and CDR2 as FQGTGA. V gave up 2 bases and J gave up 3 bases; unmatched junction bases: 1. CDR3 in DNA: TGTGCCAGCAGCTTAGGGACTAGCGGGGACTACGAGCAGTACTTC. This encodes CASSLGTSGDYEQYF.

Only a few counts were recorded for this clone. V is TRBV7-6 and J is TRBJ2-3; 9 bases agree with TRBD1. The germline V gene encodes CDR1 SGHVS and CDR2 FNYEAQ. This CDR3 spans 18 amino acids. V shed 3 bases and J 3 bases; nucleotides not matched to a gene: 13. CDR3 amino acids: CASSLESGTGSVTDTQYF. In DNA, the CDR3 is TGTGCCAGCAGCTTGGAATCCGGGACAGGGTCAGTAACAGATACGCAGTATTTT. The variable domain in full, with the rest retrieved from reference TRBV7-6 and TRBJ2-3, is GAGVSQSPRYKVTKRGQDVALRCDPISGHVSLYWYRQALGQGPEFLTYFNYEAQQDKSGLPNDRFSAERPEGSISTLTIQRTEQRDSAMYRCASSLESGTGSVTDTQYFGPGTRLTVL.

Only one count was recorded for this clone. V gene TRBV7-9 combines with J gene TRBJ2-3, with 8 bases matching TRBD1. The CDR3 has 14 residues. Per the germline V gene, CDR1 is SEHNR and CDR2 is FQNEAQ (reference sequence). V lost 3 bases to trimming and J lost 5 bases; unmatched junction nucleotides: 4. Here the CDR3 reads CASSFGQGIDTQYF. In nucleotides, the CDR3 is TGTGCCAGCAGCTTTGGACAGGGAATAGATACGCAGTATTTT. Looking up the rest from reference TRBV7-9 and TRBJ2-3 gives the full variable domain: DTGVSQNPRHKITKRGQNVTFRCDPISEHNRLYWYRQTLGQGPEFLTYFQNEAQLEKSRLLSDRFSAERPKGSFSTLEIQRTEQGDSAMYLCASSFGQGIDTQYFGPGTRLTVL.